The present T cell receptor (beta chain) was sequenced within a study of regulatory T cells in long-lasting Graves disease. Study findings and constraints: TCR diversity was lower in persistent Graves' patients than in newly diagnosed ones. Among persistent patients, a larger number of public clonotypes were shared (around 3,000) than among newly diagnosed patients (roughly 1,000).

Arm-PCR of CDR3 regions with iRepertoire HTBI primers generated TCR beta libraries. Via MiXCR, TCRdb re-called the multiplex PCR reads, giving one row per CDR3 protein. The data contain 650,000 to 850,000 distinct CDR3 sequences, about 30% of them seen just once; the ten biggest clones take up around 42%. This CDR3 has 14 amino acids. Germline-derived CDR1 and CDR2 are MDHEN and SYDVKM. Trimming cost V 9 bases and J 8 bases, with 17 bases left between them. Indicated time point: persistent/refractory GD, antithyroid drugs over 5 years with positive TRAb. RNA from PBMCs was the source of the TCR library. Xi'an, China, was home to the endocrinology department that provided patients. A volume of approximately 9 milliliters of peripheral blood was collected in EDTA tubes. The table lists this clonotype with a few counts. Its antigen is not known.

The receptor was isolated from a female donor with Graves disease. Specimen: peripheral blood mononuclear cells (PBMCs), collected when the disease was refractory, from a patient treated with antithyroid drugs. This chain links TRBV28 with TRBJ1-6; D is perhaps TRBD1 (6 bases). CDR3 residues: CASRGAGAHSPLHF. CDR3 coding DNA: TGTGCCAGTCGAGGGGCGGGGGCGCATTCACCCCTCCACTTT. The full variable domain, rest sourced from reference TRBV28 and TRBJ1-6, is DVKVTQSSRYLVKRTGEKVFLECVQDMDHENMFWYRQDPGLGLRLIYFSYDVKMKEKGDIPEGYSVSREKKERFSLILESASTNQTSMYLCASRGAGAHSPLHFGNGTRLTVT.